This TCR beta chain was recovered during a study of cytomegalovirus exposure and HLA in healthy donors. The study's findings and limits: Later analysis associated a missense DCLRE1C variant with TCR beta V- and J-gene trimming. It is likely that the observed cluster of highly shared sequence variants was a sequencing artifact. Many donors shared some public TCRs, even though most TCR sequences were rare. Cytomegalovirus status was reportedly diagnosed by the classifier with high specificity and sensitivity.

The CDR3 is 14 residues long. Germline values: CDR1 SGHNT, CDR2 YENEEA. Trimming removed 2 bases from V and 4 bases from J; junction bases left unmatched: 4. PCR amplification relied on 60 Vbeta primers (plus 13 Jbeta primers). TCRdb's copy holds only in-frame clones and misses some; the assay was immunoSEQ multiplex PCR. The sample consists of about 120,000 clones, about two thirds of them appearing once. This clone was counted at least ten times. No antigen is known for it. The sequenced material came from PBMCs. This TCR was recovered from a woman aged 35 to 49 in good health and CMV-seropositive. V usage is TRBV11-3 and J usage is TRBJ1-1; TRBD1 matches at 7 bases. The CDR3 is CASSLRGPGTEAFF. Written as DNA, the CDR3 is TGTGCCAGCAGCTTAAGGGGGCCGGGCACTGAAGCTTTCTTT.